Presented here are 17 T cell receptor beta chains from one specimen sequenced in a study of cytomegalovirus exposure and HLA in healthy donors. The PCR made use of 60 Vbeta and 13 Jbeta primers. Method: immunoSEQ multiplex PCR; TCRdb's copy keeps in-frame clones and lacks some. In total, the table holds approximately 150,000 clones. Sequences were obtained from PBMCs. These receptors were obtained from a woman aged 50 to 65 in good health and CMV-seronegative.

The chain links TRBV11-1 to TRBJ2-1; 9 bases align to TRBD2. Trimming at V came to 5 bases and at J to 10 bases, leaving 6 bases not matched to a gene. The CDR3 contains 13 residues. Germline V CDR1 and CDR2: SGHAT, FQDESV (reference sequence). In nucleotides, the CDR3 is TGTGCCAGCAGCAATGGGCTAGCGGGGGAGCAGTTCTTC. Amino acids: CASSNGLAGEQFF. The full variable domain, in which reference TRBV11-1 and TRBJ2-1 provide the parts outside the CDR3, is EAEVAQSPRYKITEKSQAVAFWCDPISGHATLYWYRQILGQGPELLVQFQDESVVDDSQLPKDRFSAERLKGVDSTLKIQPAELGDSAMYLCASSNGLAGEQFFGPGTRLTVL.

The chain uses TRBV19 and TRBJ2-3; D is possibly TRBD1 (5 bases). The CDR3 spans 14 residues. The V end was cut by 3 bases, the J end by 2 bases, with 9 bases between. Germline V gives CDR1 LNHDA, CDR2 SQIVND (reference sequence). The CDR3 DNA reads TGTGCCAGTAGTATTGCGACAGCCACAGATACGCAGTATTTT. Protein product: CASSIATATDTQYF.

CDR3 nucleotides: TGTGCCAGCAGTTACTACGGCGGGGCTAGCGAGCAGTACTTC. Residues: CASSYYGGASEQYF. The chain links TRBV6-6 to TRBJ2-7; D might be TRBD2 (6 bases). CDR1 MNHNY and CDR2 SVGAGI come from the germline V gene (reference sequence). V shed 1 base and J shed 6 bases, with 13 bases lying between them. The CDR3 sequence is 14 residues long.

V is TRBV5-1 and J is TRBJ1-5; D perhaps matches TRBD1 (5 bases). There are 16 residues in the CDR3. The ends were cut back, 0 bases at V and 5 bases at J, with 15 bases in the middle. Germline CDR1 SGHRS, CDR2 YFSETQ. CDR3 amino acids: CASSLGMGRGDQPQHF. In DNA form, the CDR3 reads TGCGCCAGCAGCTTGGGGATGGGGCGGGGGGATCAGCCCCAGCATTTT.

V usage is TRBV28 and J usage is TRBJ1-2; D is ambiguous. The CDR3 has 14 residues. The V and J ends lost 3 bases and 4 bases respectively, with 12 bases between them. Germline-derived CDR1 and CDR2 are MDHEN and SYDVKM. The CDR3 protein is CASSLGSQIYGYTF. DNA for the CDR3: TGTGCCAGCAGTTTGGGCAGCCAGATCTATGGCTACACCTTC.

This chain uses TRBV19 with TRBJ1-1; D is uncertain. From germline, CDR1 is LNHDA and CDR2 SQIVND (reference sequence). Trimming left V 3 bases short and J 1 base short, with 9 bases between. This CDR3 has 14 residues. CDR3 bases: TGTGCCAGTAGTATGGTAGTTAAGAACACTGAAGCTTTCTTT. Protein: CASSMVVKNTEAFF.

The genes are TRBV19 and TRBJ1-2; 7 nucleotides line up with TRBD1. Trimming removed 6 bases from V and 4 bases from J; junction bases left unmatched: 11. Germline V gives CDR1 LNHDA, CDR2 SQIVND (reference sequence). The CDR3 runs 15 residues. CDR3 sequence reads: CASRPKGGSSYGYTF. Written as DNA, the CDR3 is TGTGCCAGTAGACCCAAAGGGGGCTCCAGCTATGGCTACACCTTC.

This chain joins TRBV6-6 and TRBJ1-2; no clear D. The CDR3 consists of 12 residues. The germline V gene has CDR1 MNHNY and CDR2 SVGAGI (reference sequence). V was pared by 3 bases and J by 8 bases, with 10 bases between. CDR3 nucleotide sequence: TGTGCCAGCAGTTATAGCTCACGGGGCTACACCTTC. Its translation is CASSYSSRGYTF.

J is TRBJ2-5 and V is TRBV2; D gene unclear. Germline CDR1 is SNHLY and CDR2 is FYNNEI. The CDR3 spans 10 residues. The V end lost 7 bases, the J end lost 3 bases, and 3 bases lay between the germline ends. This CDR3 is CASTEETQYF. The CDR3 DNA is TGTGCCAGCACAGAAGAGACCCAGTACTTC.

The rearrangement uses TRBV27 and TRBJ2-4; 10 bases fit TRBD1. Germline V gene lookup returns CDR1 MNHEY and CDR2 SMNVEV (reference sequence). J lost 5 bases, V lost 3 bases, and 1 base had no gene match. This CDR3 is built from 14 residues. This CDR3 is CASSLGTGENIQYF. The CDR3 coding sequence is TGTGCCAGCAGTTTGGGGACAGGGGAAAACATTCAGTACTTC.

The rearrangement uses TRBV27 and TRBJ2-5; 7 nucleotides match TRBD2. In germline, CDR1 is MNHEY, CDR2 SMNVEV (reference sequence). The CDR3 totals 13 residues. The J segment lost 3 bases and the V segment lost 10 bases, leaving 8 bases of the junction unmatched. CDR3 residues: CATFGAGEETQYF. The CDR3 DNA sequence: TGTGCCACCTTTGGGGCGGGAGAAGAGACCCAGTACTTC.

This CDR3 reads CATSATRPTYEQYF. CDR3 coding DNA: TGTGCCACCTCGGCGACACGCCCGACCTACGAGCAGTACTTC. The chain joins TRBV15 to TRBJ2-7; no reliable D call. CDR1 is LNHNV and CDR2 is YYDKDF in the germline V gene (reference sequence). The V end was cut by 8 bases, the J end by 2 bases, with 16 bases between. This CDR3 has 14 amino acids.

The rearrangement joins TRBV25-1 to TRBJ1-3; D possibly corresponds to TRBD1 (6 bases). This CDR3 comprises 16 residues. Germline lookup yields CDR1 MGHDK and CDR2 SYGVNS. V was trimmed by 1 base and J by 1 base, leaving 11 bases between them. DNA for the CDR3: TGTGCCAGCAGTGAATCGGGTAGGGGGTCTGGAAACACCATATATTTT. This sequence encodes CASSESGRGSGNTIYF. Drawing the rest from reference TRBV25-1 and TRBJ1-3, the complete variable domain is EADIYQTPRYLVIGTGKKITLECSQTMGHDKMYWYQQDPGMELHLIHYSYGVNSTEKGDLSSESTVSRIRTEHFPLTLESARPSHTSQYLCASSESGRGSGNTIYFGEGSWLTVV.

V usage is TRBV15 and J usage is TRBJ2-5, with a weak D call TRBD2 (7 bases). Germline V gene lookup returns CDR1 LNHNV and CDR2 YYDKDF (reference sequence). CDR3 length equals 14 residues. Trimming cost V 1 base and J 13 bases, with 19 bases left between them. DNA for the CDR3: TGTGCCACCAGCAGAGTTGAACGGGGGGCTAACATGTACTTC. Encoded protein: CATSRVERGANMYF.

This CDR3 is CASSQEVRQNSNQPQHF. CDR3 sequence (DNA): TGTGCCAGCAGCCAAGAGGTTCGTCAGAATAGCAATCAGCCCCAGCATTTT. This chain connects TRBV4-2 to TRBJ1-5; no clear D gene. Per the germline V gene, CDR1 is LGHNA and CDR2 is YNFKEQ. V shed 0 bases and J shed 0 bases, with 12 bases lying between them. The CDR3 spans 17 residues.

V gene TRBV4-2 combines with J gene TRBJ2-5; TRBD2 might be the D (6 bases). This CDR3 region has 17 residues. Deletions cut 4 bases from V and 5 bases from J, with 23 bases between. CDR1 is LGHNA, CDR2 YNFKEQ, per germline. CDR3 nucleotides: TGTGCCAGCAGCCCGCGTCTCCCGCGGGGCAAGGGGGAGACCCAGTACTTC. Translated: CASSPRLPRGKGETQYF.

The chain has TRBV28 and TRBJ1-2; D not resolved. CDR3 length: 13 residues. V dropped 2 bases and J dropped 3 bases, with 7 bases sitting between them. The germline gives CDR1 MDHEN, CDR2 SYDVKM. Here the CDR3 DNA reads TGTGCCAGCAGTTTAGGCCGGGACTATGGCTACACCTTC. It yields the protein CASSLGRDYGYTF.